This entry lists 29 T cell receptor beta chains sequenced from one sample in a study of blood T cell repertoires in COVID-19. Only in-frame clones appear in the TCRdb table, and some are missing; sequencing was by immunoSEQ multiplex PCR. The sample holds 180,000 or so clones, more than 85% seen once. Sequenced material: peripheral blood. The receptor set was obtained from a woman of 80 years or more in a cohort sampled during active or convalescent COVID-19.

This clone was observed once. The chain couples TRBV3-1 (or the pseudogene TRBV3-2) to TRBJ1-6; a weak D match, TRBD1 (6 bases). In germline, CDR1 is LGHDT, CDR2 YNNKEL (reference sequence). With 4 bases removed from V and 2 bases from J, the gap between germline ends came to 9 bases. This CDR3 has 15 residues. CDR3 nucleotide sequence: TGTGCCAGCAGCCCGACAGGAGCCTATAATTCACCCCTCCACTTT. It translates to CASSPTGAYNSPLHF.

The gene calls are TRBV6-2 or TRBV6-3 and TRBJ2-3; D not resolved. CDR1 is MNHEY and CDR2 is SVGEGT in the germline V gene. V was cut by 0 bases and J by 6 bases, with 10 bases left in between. The CDR3 covers 14 residues. The CDR3 DNA is TGTGCCAGCAGTTACTCTTCTAGGAAGGATACGCAGTATTTT. Residues: CASSYSSRKDTQYF.

The chain uses TRBV27 and TRBJ1-5, with TRBD1 matching over 9 bases. The germline V gene encodes CDR1 MNHEY and CDR2 SMNVEV (reference sequence). The CDR3 consists of 15 residues. The ends lost 3 bases at V and 4 bases at J; junction bases unmatched: 4. This chain's CDR3 is CASSLDRGGNQPQHF. Here the CDR3 DNA reads TGTGCCAGCAGTTTGGACAGGGGAGGGAATCAGCCCCAGCATTTT.

This clone has a single count. The chain employs TRBV5-6 and TRBJ1-1, with a weak D call TRBD1 (5 bases). Trimming pared 0 bases from V and 7 bases from J, leaving 13 bases between. Germline CDR1 SGHDT, CDR2 YYEEEE. CDR3 size: 14 residues. The CDR3 region has the DNA TGTGCCAGCAGCTTGGGGGGCAGTTTTTTTGAAGCTTTCTTT. Translation gives CASSLGGSFFEAFF.

The chain recombines TRBV5-1 with TRBJ2-2; TRBD2 is a possible D gene (5 bases). The ends were cut back, 6 bases at V and 3 bases at J, with 15 bases in the middle. Germline CDR1 SGHRS, CDR2 YFSETQ. The CDR3 has 15 residues. CDR3 protein: CASTKTLRDTGELFF. CDR3 in DNA: TGCGCCAGCACAAAGACTTTGAGGGACACCGGGGAGCTGTTTTTT.

The CDR3 loop is CASSLTDQGRNSPLHF. The CDR3 DNA reads TGCGCCAGCAGCTTAACAGACCAGGGGAGAAATTCACCCCTCCACTTT. The rearrangement links TRBV5-1 to TRBJ1-6, with D possibly TRBD1 on 6 matching bases. The CDR3 length is 16 residues. V shed 2 bases and J shed 7 bases, with 16 bases lying between them. CDR1 is SGHRS and CDR2 is YFSETQ in the germline V gene. The variable domain in full, with the rest retrieved from reference TRBV5-1 and TRBJ1-6, is KAGVTQTPRYLIKTRGQQVTLSCSPISGHRSVSWYQQTPGQGLQFLFEYFSETQRNKGNFPGRFSGRQFSNSRSEMNVSTLELGDSALYLCASSLTDQGRNSPLHFGNGTRLTVT.

On this clone itself: An end of the junction does not agree with germline; a read error may underlie this. The V call is TRBV5-1, the J call TRBJ2-2; 16 nucleotides line up with TRBD2. Looked up from germline, CDR1 is SGHRS and CDR2 is YFSETQ. The CDR3 length is 17 residues. In nucleotides, the CDR3 is TGCGCCAGCACCTTGGGACTAGCGGGGGGGCCCTCCGGGGAGCTGTTTTTT. It specifies CASTLGLAGGPSGELFF. Variable domain in full (rest from reference TRBV5-1 and TRBJ2-2): KAGVTQTPRYLIKTRGQQVTLSCSPISGHRSVSWYQQTPGQGLQFLFEYFSETQRNKGNFPGRFSGRQFSNSRSEMNVSTLELGDSALYLCASTLGLAGGPSGELFFGEGSRLTVL.

This clone was found once. The J gene is TRBJ2-7, the V gene TRBV5-4, with D perhaps TRBD1 (5 bases). The CDR3 sequence is 15 residues long. The V end lost 4 bases, the J end lost 1 base, and 15 bases lay between the germline ends. CDR1 SGHNT and CDR2 YYREEE come from the germline V gene (reference sequence). The CDR3 here is CASSPPPQDSYEQYF. The CDR3 DNA sequence: TGTGCCAGCAGCCCCCCCCCACAGGATTCCTACGAGCAGTACTTC.

This clone was seen a single time. The genes are TRBV18 and TRBJ1-1; a possible D gene is TRBD1 (5 bases). V was cut by 8 bases and J by 6 bases, with 16 bases left in between. This CDR3 comprises 13 residues. Germline CDR1 reads KGHSH; CDR2 reads LQKENI. The CDR3 here is CASLPGVGSEAFF. In nucleotides, the CDR3 is TGTGCCAGCCTCCCGGGGGTCGGCTCTGAAGCTTTCTTT.

This chain joins TRBV27 and TRBJ1-3; D gene unclear. Between the trimmed V and J ends, which lost 2 bases and 4 bases, there was a span of 9 bases. From germline, CDR1 is MNHEY and CDR2 SMNVEV (reference sequence). This CDR3 spans 14 amino acids. CDR3 protein: CASSLRVGGNTIYF. The CDR3 DNA reads TGTGCCAGCAGTTTACGGGTTGGCGGAAACACCATATATTTT.

This clone was seen a handful of times. The V and J genes are TRBV5-5 and TRBJ1-5, with 11 bases that match TRBD1. Trimming cost V 4 bases and J 7 bases; bases outside gene matches: 10. The CDR3 loop spans 16 amino acids. The V gene's germline CDR1 is SGHKS and CDR2 YYEKEE (reference sequence). The CDR3 DNA follows: TGTGCCAGCAGCCGTACGCCGGGACAGGGGGACCAGCCCCAGCATTTT. It translates to CASSRTPGQGDQPQHF.

The chain has TRBV5-1 and TRBJ1-4; tentative D call: TRBD1 (6 bases). The V end lost 0 bases, the J end lost 10 bases, and 13 bases lay between the germline ends. The CDR3 has 14 residues. Germline V gene sequence: CDR1 SGHRS, CDR2 YFSETQ. CDR3 DNA: TGCGCCAGCAGCTTGGCCCCTCAGGGGAGAAAACTGTTTTTT. Encoded protein: CASSLAPQGRKLFF.

The rearrangement uses TRBV18 and TRBJ2-1, with TRBD2 matching 7 bases. The CDR3 contains 14 residues. From germline, CDR1 is KGHSH and CDR2 LQKENI. Trimming cost V 1 base and J 5 bases; bases outside gene matches: 2. In DNA, the CDR3 is TGTGCCAGCTCACCACTGGCGGGAGACAATGAGCAGTTCTTC. Translating gives CASSPLAGDNEQFF.

In this sample, this clone turned up many times. The V gene is TRBV28, the J gene TRBJ2-5, with D possibly matching TRBD1 (7 bases). CDR3 length equals 12 residues. Germline CDR1 reads MDHEN; CDR2 reads SYDVKM. V lost 8 bases, J lost 5 bases, and 12 bases lay in between. In nucleotides, the CDR3 is TGTGCCAGCCAAGGAGGGGGCGAGACCCAGTACTTC. Translating it yields CASQGGGETQYF. The variable domain in full, with the rest retrieved from reference TRBV28 and TRBJ2-5, is DVKVTQSSRYLVKRTGEKVFLECVQDMDHENMFWYRQDPGLGLRLIYFSYDVKMKEKGDIPEGYSVSREKKERFSLILESASTNQTSMYLCASQGGGETQYFGPGTRLLVL.

V gene TRBV27 combines with J gene TRBJ2-1; 7 bases line up with TRBD2. Germline-derived CDR1 and CDR2 are MNHEY and SMNVEV (reference sequence). This CDR3 is 18 amino acids long. J was trimmed by 4 bases and V by 4 bases; bases with no gene match: 16. CDR3 in DNA: TGTGCCAGCAGTTCGGGCACTGGTTGGACTAGTGGGTACAATGAGCAGTTCTTC. This encodes CASSSGTGWTSGYNEQFF.

The chain joins TRBV6-6 to TRBJ2-2, with 9 bases aligning to TRBD1. This CDR3 spans 14 amino acids. Germline values: CDR1 MNHNY, CDR2 SVGAGI (reference sequence). With V trimmed by 6 bases and J by 6 bases, 5 bases remained unmatched. The CDR3 coding sequence is TGTGCCAGCAGATCTGGGGACAGGGCCGGGGAGCTGTTTTTT. Translating it yields CASRSGDRAGELFF.

The CDR3 DNA reads TGTGCAAGTCGCAAAGACAGGAACTATGGCTACACCTTC. It is translated as CASRKDRNYGYTF. The genes are TRBV12-2 and TRBJ1-2; the table's D call TRBD1 went unverified against the DNA. TRBV12-2 is tagged as a pseudogene. This CDR3 has 13 amino acids.

This clone was counted once. This rearrangement joins TRBV30 to TRBJ1-1, with TRBD1 matching 11 bases. V was clipped by 4 bases and J by 13 bases; unmatched bases: 5. Germline V gene sequence: CDR1 GTSNPN, CDR2 SVGIG (reference sequence). The CDR3 has 11 residues. CDR3 loop: CAWIPGQGVFF. The CDR3 DNA reads as TGTGCCTGGATCCCGGGACAGGGGGTTTTCTTT.

The rearrangement links TRBV2 to TRBJ2-1; 12 nucleotides line up with TRBD2. Per germline, CDR1 SNHLY and CDR2 FYNNEI. Losses at the gene ends were 5 bases for V and 5 bases for J; bases not matched to a gene: 4. The CDR3 runs to 15 residues. The CDR3 reads CASSLASGGDNEQFF. The CDR3 nucleotides are TGTGCCAGCAGTTTAGCTAGCGGGGGGGACAATGAGCAGTTCTTC.

The chain couples TRBV7-9 to TRBJ2-1; the match to TRBD2 covers 8 bases. The trim removed 1 base at V and 5 bases at J, leaving 7 bases unmatched. CDR1 SEHNR and CDR2 FQNEAQ come from the germline V gene (reference sequence). There are 16 residues in the CDR3. The CDR3 here is CASSLDGRARNNEQFF. CDR3 nucleotides: TGTGCCAGCAGCTTAGACGGGAGGGCCCGTAACAATGAGCAGTTCTTC.

The chain recombines TRBV9 with TRBJ1-2; 8 nucleotides agree with TRBD1. The ends lost 0 bases at V and 8 bases at J; junction bases unmatched: 3. Per the germline V gene, CDR1 is SGDLS and CDR2 is YYNGEE. This CDR3 has 13 residues. The CDR3 DNA follows: TGTGCCAGCAGCGTAGGACAGGGGCAAGGCTACACCTTC. This sequence encodes CASSVGQGQGYTF. The full variable domain, in which reference TRBV9 and TRBJ1-2 provide the parts outside the CDR3, is DSGVTQTPKHLITATGQRVTLRCSPRSGDLSVYWYQQSLDQGLQFLIQYYNGEERAKGNILERFSAQQFPDLHSELNLSSLELGDSALYFCASSVGQGQGYTFGSGTRLTVV.

This chain joins TRBV6-1 and TRBJ2-7, with 8 bases identical to TRBD2. CDR1 MNHNS and CDR2 SASEGT come from the germline V gene. J lost 6 bases, V lost 3 bases, and 1 base had no gene match. This CDR3 comprises 12 residues. For the CDR3, the DNA is TGTGCCAGCAGTGAGGCGGGGGGCGAGCAGTACGTC. Translated, it gives CASSEAGGEQYV.

This clone has only one observation. The J gene is TRBJ2-1, the V gene TRBV11-3, with TRBD2 matching 7 bases. V shed 5 bases, J shed 3 bases, and the junction held 13 bases outside the gene matches. Looked up from germline, CDR1 is SGHNT and CDR2 is YENEEA. CDR3 length equals 17 residues. For the CDR3, the DNA is TGTGCCAGCAGCCAGGCTAGGCCTAGCGGCCACTACAATGAGCAGTTCTTC. Protein: CASSQARPSGHYNEQFF.

This chain connects TRBV7-9 to TRBJ2-2, with a weak D call TRBD1 (6 bases). Germline V CDR1 and CDR2: SEHNR, FQNEAQ (reference sequence). The V gene lost 3 bases and the J gene lost 4 bases, with 9 bases spanning the gap. The CDR3 consists of 14 residues. The CDR3 coding sequence is TGTGCCAGCAGCTTTGGACAGAGCACCGGGGAGCTGTTTTTT. It encodes CASSFGQSTGELFF.

This clone was seen ten or more times. The V call is TRBV4-3, the J call TRBJ1-4; no clear D gene. V lost 1 base and J lost 7, with 4 bases in between. CDR1 is LGHNA, CDR2 YSLEER, per germline. This CDR3 region has 12 residues. CDR3 DNA sequence: TGCGCCAGCAGCCAAGTTCGTGAAAAACTGTTTTTT. The encoded protein is CASSQVREKLFF.

The rearrangement uses TRBV15 and TRBJ2-3; TRBD2 matches 10 bases. CDR3 size: 16 residues. With V trimmed by 1 base and J by 2 bases, 3 bases remained unmatched. Germline lookup yields CDR1 LNHNV and CDR2 YYDKDF (reference sequence). The CDR3 nucleotides are TGTGCCACCAGCAGAGGACTAGCGGGCATCACAGATACGCAGTATTTT. Its translation is CATSRGLAGITDTQYF. Combining the CDR3 with reference TRBV15 and TRBJ2-3 gives the whole variable domain DAMVIQNPRYQVTQFGKPVTLSCSQTLNHNVMYWYQQKSSQAPKLLFHYYDKDFNNEADTPDNFQSRRPNTSFCFLDIRSPGLGDTAMYLCATSRGLAGITDTQYFGPGTRLTVL.

This chain connects TRBV5-1 to TRBJ1-1; tentatively, D is TRBD1 (5 bases). The CDR3 runs to 15 residues. The V end was cut by 1 base, the J end by 3 bases, with 13 bases between. Germline values: CDR1 SGHRS, CDR2 YFSETQ. This CDR3 reads CASSLYQGGDTEAFF. CDR3 nucleotides: TGCGCCAGCAGCTTGTACCAGGGCGGCGACACTGAAGCTTTCTTT.

The chain uses TRBV19 and TRBJ2-1, with 9 bases identical to TRBD2. Germline V gene sequence: CDR1 LNHDA, CDR2 SQIVND (reference sequence). V trimming: 2 bases; J trimming: 7 bases; junction bases outside the gene matches: 9. This CDR3 is built from 16 residues. For the CDR3, the DNA is TGTGCCAGTAGTATACGCGGGCGGGAGGGGAGGAATGAGCAGTTCTTC. This gives the protein CASSIRGREGRNEQFF.

The rearrangement joins TRBV9 to TRBJ2-6; 8 positions match TRBD1. The CDR3 runs 12 residues. With V trimmed by 3 bases and J by 13 bases, 3 bases remained unmatched. CDR1 is SGDLS and CDR2 is YYNGEE in the germline V gene. For the CDR3, the DNA is TGTGCCAGCAGCGCGCGGGACAGGGTCCTGACTTTC. Encoded protein: CASSARDRVLTF. The full variable domain, in which reference TRBV9 and TRBJ2-6 provide the parts outside the CDR3, is DSGVTQTPKHLITATGQRVTLRCSPRSGDLSVYWYQQSLDQGLQFLIQYYNGEERAKGNILERFSAQQFPDLHSELNLSSLELGDSALYFCASSARDRVLTFGAGSRLTVL.